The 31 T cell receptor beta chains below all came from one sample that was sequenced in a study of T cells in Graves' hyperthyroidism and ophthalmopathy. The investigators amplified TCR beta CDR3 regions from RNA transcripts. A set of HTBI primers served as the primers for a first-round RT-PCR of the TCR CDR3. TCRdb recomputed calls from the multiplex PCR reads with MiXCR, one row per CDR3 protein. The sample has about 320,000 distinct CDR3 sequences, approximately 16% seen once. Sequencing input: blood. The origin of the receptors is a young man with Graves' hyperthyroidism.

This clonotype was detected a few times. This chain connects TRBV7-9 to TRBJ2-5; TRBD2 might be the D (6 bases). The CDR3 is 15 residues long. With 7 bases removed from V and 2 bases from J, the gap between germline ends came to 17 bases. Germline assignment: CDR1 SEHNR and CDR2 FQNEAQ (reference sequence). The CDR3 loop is CASNPAPGGQETQYF. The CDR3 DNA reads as TGTGCCAGCAACCCCGCCCCCGGAGGGCAAGAGACCCAGTACTTC.

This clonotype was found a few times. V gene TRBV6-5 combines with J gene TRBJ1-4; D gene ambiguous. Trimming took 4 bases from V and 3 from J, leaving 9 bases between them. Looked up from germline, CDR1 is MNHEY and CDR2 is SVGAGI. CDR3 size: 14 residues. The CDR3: CASSSANSNEKLFF. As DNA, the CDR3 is TGTGCCAGCAGTTCGGCGAACTCTAATGAAAAACTGTTTTTT.

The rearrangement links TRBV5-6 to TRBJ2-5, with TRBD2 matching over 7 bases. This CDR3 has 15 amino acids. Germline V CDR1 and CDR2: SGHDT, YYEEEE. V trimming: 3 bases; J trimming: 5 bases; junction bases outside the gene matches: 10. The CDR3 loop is CASSSTSDGRETQYF. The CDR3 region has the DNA TGTGCCAGCAGCTCTACTAGCGACGGGAGGGAGACCCAGTACTTC. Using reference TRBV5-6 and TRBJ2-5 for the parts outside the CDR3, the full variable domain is DAGVTQSPTHLIKTRGQQVTLRCSPKSGHDTVSWYQQALGQGPQFIFQYYEEEERQRGNFPDRFSGHQFPNYSSELNVNALLLGDSALYLCASSSTSDGRETQYFGPGTRLLVL.

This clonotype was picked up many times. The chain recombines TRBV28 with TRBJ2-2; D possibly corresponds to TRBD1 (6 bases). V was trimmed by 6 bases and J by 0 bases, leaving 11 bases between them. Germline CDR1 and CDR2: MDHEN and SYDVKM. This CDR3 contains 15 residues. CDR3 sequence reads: CASRGALPNTGELFF. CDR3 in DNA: TGTGCCAGCAGGGGGGCACTGCCGAACACCGGGGAGCTGTTTTTT.

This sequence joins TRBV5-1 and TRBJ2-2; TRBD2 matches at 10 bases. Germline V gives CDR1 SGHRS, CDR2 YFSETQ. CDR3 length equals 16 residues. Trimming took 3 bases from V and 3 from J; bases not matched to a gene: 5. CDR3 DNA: TGCGCCAGCAGCTACGGACTAGCGGACTACACCGGGGAGCTGTTTTTT. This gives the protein CASSYGLADYTGELFF.

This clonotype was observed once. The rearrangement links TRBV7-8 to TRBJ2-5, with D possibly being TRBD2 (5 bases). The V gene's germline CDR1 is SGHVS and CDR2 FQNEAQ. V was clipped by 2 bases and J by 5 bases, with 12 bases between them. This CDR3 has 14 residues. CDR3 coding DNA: TGTGCCAGCAGCTTATCGTTAGGACTTGAGACCCAGTACTTC. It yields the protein CASSLSLGLETQYF. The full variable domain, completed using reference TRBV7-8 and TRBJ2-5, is GAGVSQSPRYKVAKRGQDVALRCDPISGHVSLFWYQQALGQGPEFLTYFQNEAQLDKSGLPSDRFFAERPEGSVSTLKIQRTQQEDSAVYLCASSLSLGLETQYFGPGTRLLVL.

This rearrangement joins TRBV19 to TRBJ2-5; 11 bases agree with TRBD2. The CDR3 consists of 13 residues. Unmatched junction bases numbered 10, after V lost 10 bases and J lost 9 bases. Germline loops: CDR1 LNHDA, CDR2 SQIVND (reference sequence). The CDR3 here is CATGTSGQVAQYF. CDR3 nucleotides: TGTGCCACTGGGACTAGCGGACAAGTGGCCCAGTACTTC. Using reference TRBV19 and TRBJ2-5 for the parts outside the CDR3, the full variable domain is DGGITQSPKYLFRKEGQNVTLSCEQNLNHDAMYWYRQDPGQGLRLIYYSQIVNDFQKGDIAEGYSVSREKKESFPLTVTSAQKNPTAFYLCATGTSGQVAQYFGPGTRLLVL.

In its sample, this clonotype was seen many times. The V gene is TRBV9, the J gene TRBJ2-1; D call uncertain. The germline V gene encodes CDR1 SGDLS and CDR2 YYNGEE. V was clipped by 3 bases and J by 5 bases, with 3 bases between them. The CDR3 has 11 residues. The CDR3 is CASSANNEQFF. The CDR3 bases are TGTGCCAGCAGCGCAAACAATGAGCAGTTCTTC.

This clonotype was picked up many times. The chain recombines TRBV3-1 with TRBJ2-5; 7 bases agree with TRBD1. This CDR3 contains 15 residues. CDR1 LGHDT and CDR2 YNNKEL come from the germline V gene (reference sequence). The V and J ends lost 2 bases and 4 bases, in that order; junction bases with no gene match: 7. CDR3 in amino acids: CASSQQDRDRETQYF. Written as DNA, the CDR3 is TGTGCCAGCAGCCAACAAGACAGGGACCGAGAGACCCAGTACTTC.

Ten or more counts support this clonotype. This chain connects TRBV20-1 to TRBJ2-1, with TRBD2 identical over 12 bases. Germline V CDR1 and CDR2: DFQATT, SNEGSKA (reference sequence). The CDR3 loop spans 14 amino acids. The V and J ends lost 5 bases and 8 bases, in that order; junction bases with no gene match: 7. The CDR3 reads CSAVLAGGVDEQFF. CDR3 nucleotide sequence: TGCAGTGCTGTACTAGCGGGAGGCGTGGATGAGCAGTTCTTC.

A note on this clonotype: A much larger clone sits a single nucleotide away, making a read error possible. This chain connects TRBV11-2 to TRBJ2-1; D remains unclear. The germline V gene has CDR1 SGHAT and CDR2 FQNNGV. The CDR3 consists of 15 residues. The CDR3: CASSPSTRSYNEQLF. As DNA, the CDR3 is TGTGCCAGCAGCCCTTCTACACGATCCTACAATGAGCAGCTCTTC.

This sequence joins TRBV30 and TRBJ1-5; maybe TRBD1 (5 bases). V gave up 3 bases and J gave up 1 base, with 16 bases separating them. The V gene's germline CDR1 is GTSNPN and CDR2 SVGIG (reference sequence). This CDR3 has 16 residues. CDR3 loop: CAWSPRGFHSNQPQHF. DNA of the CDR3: TGTGCCTGGAGCCCGAGGGGTTTTCACAGCAATCAGCCCCAGCATTTT.

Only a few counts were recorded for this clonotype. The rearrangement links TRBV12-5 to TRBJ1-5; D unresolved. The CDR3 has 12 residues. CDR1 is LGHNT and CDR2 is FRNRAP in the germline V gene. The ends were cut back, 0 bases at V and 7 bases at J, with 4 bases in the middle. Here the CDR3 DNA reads TGTGCTAGTGGTTTGGTGGGGCAGCCCCAGCATTTT. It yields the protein CASGLVGQPQHF.

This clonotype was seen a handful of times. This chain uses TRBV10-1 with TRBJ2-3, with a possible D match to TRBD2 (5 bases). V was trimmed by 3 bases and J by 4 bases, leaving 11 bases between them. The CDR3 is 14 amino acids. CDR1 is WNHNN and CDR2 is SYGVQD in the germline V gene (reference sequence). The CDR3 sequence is CASSDPYGADTQYF. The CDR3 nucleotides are TGCGCCAGCAGTGACCCTTACGGGGCAGATACGCAGTATTTT.

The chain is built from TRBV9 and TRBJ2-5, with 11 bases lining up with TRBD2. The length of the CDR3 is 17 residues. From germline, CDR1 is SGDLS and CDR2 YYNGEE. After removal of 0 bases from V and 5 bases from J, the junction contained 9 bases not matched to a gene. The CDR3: CASSVGVSGRARETQYF. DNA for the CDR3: TGTGCCAGCAGCGTAGGGGTTAGCGGGAGGGCCCGGGAGACCCAGTACTTC.

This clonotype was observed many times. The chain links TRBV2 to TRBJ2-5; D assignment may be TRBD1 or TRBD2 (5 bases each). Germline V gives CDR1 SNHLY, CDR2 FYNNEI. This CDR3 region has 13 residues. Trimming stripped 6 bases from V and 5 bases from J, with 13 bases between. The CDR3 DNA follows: TGTGCCAGCAGCCGGGGTGGGACGGAGACCCAGTACTTC. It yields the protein CASSRGGTETQYF.

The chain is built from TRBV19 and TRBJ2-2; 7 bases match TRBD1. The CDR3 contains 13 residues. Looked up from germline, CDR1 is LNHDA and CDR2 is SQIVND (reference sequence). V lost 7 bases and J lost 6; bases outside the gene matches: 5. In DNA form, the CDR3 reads TGTGCCAGTAAAGGGGGCAGGTCCGGGGAGCTGTTTTTT. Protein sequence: CASKGGRSGELFF.

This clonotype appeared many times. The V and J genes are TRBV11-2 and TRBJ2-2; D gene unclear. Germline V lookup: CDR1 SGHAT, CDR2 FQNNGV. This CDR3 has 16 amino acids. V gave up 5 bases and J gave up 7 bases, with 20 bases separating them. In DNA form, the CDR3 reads TGTGCCAGCAGCCCCCGGCCCCTAGAGTCCAGCGGGGAGCTGTTTTTT. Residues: CASSPRPLESSGELFF. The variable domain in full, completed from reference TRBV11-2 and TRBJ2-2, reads EAGVAQSPRYKIIEKRQSVAFWCNPISGHATLYWYQQILGQGPKLLIQFQNNGVVDDSQLPKDRFSAERLKGVDSTLKIQPAKLEDSAVYLCASSPRPLESSGELFFGEGSRLTVL.

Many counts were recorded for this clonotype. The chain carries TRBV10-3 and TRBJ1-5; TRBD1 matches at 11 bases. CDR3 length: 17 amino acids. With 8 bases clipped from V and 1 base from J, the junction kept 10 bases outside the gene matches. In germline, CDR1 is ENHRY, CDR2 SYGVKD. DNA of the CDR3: TGTGCCATCGCCCCCGCGGACAGGGGGCAGAGCAATCAGCCCCAGCATTTT. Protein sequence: CAIAPADRGQSNQPQHF.

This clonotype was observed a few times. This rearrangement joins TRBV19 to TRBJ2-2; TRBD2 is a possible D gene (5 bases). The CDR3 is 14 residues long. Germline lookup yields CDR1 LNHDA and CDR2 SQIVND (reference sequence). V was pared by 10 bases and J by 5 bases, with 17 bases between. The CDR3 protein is CAIKDGDGTGELFF. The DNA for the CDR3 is TGTGCCATAAAGGACGGGGATGGTACCGGGGAGCTGTTTTTT.

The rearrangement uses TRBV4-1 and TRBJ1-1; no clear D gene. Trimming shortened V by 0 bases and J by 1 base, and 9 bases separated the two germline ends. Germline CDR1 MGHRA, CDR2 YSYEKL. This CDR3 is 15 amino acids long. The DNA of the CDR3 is TGCGCCAGCAGCCAAGAGGATCCAGCGAACACTGAAGCTTTCTTT. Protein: CASSQEDPANTEAFF.

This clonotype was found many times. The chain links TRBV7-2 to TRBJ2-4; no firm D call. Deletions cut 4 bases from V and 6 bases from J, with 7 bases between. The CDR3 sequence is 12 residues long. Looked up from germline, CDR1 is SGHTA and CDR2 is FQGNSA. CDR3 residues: CASSSDLNIQYF. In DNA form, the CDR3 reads TGTGCCAGCAGCTCGGATCTAAACATTCAGTACTTC. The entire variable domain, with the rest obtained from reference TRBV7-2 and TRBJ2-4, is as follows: GAGVSQSPSNKVTEKGKDVELRCDPISGHTALYWYRQSLGQGLEFLIYFQGNSAPDKSGLPSDRFSAERTGGSVSTLTIQRTQQEDSAVYLCASSSDLNIQYFGAGTRLSVL.

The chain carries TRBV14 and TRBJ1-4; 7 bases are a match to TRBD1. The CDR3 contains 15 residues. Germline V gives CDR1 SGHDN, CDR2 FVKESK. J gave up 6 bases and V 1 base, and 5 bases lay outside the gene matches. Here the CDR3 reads CASSQAGTAHEKLFF. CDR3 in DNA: TGTGCCAGCAGCCAAGCCGGGACAGCGCATGAAAAACTGTTTTTT.

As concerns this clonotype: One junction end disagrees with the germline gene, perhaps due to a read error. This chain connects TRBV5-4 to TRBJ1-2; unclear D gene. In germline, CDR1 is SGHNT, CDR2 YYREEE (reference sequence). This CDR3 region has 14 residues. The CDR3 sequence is CTSSPRAPPGGYTF. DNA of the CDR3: TGTACCAGCAGCCCCCGGGCCCCCCCCGGTGGCTACACCTTC.

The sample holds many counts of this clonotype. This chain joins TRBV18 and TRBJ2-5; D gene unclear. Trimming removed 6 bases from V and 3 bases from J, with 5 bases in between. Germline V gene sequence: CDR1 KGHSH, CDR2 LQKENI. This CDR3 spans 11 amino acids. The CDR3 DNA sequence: TGTGCCAGCTCTCAGGAAGAGACCCAGTACTTC. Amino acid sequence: CASSQEETQYF. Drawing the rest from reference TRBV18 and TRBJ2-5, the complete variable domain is NAGVMQNPRHLVRRRGQEARLRCSPMKGHSHVYWYRQLPEEGLKFMVYLQKENIIDESGMPKERFSAEFPKEGPSILRIQQVVRGDSAAYFCASSQEETQYFGPGTRLLVL.

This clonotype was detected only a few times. CDR3 nucleotide sequence: TGTGCCAGCAGCCAAGATTATCACAGCCGCTATGGCTACACCTTC. It yields the protein CASSQDYHSRYGYTF. The genes are TRBV14 and TRBJ1-2, with no clear D. V gave up 0 bases and J gave up 4 bases, with 12 bases separating them. The CDR3 is 15 residues long. Germline V gene lookup returns CDR1 SGHDN and CDR2 FVKESK. The whole variable domain, filled in from reference TRBV14 and TRBJ1-2, reads EAGVTQFPSHSVIEKGQTVTLRCDPISGHDNLYWYRRVMGKEIKFLLHFVKESKQDESGMPNNRFLAERTGGTYSTLKVQPAELEDSGVYFCASSQDYHSRYGYTFGSGTRLTVV.

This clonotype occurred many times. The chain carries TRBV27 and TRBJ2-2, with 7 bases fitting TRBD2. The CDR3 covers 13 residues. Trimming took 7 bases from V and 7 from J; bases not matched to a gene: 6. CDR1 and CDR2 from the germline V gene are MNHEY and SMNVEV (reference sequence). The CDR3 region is CASTGEGRGELFF. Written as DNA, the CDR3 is TGTGCCAGCACGGGGGAGGGCCGCGGGGAGCTGTTTTTT.

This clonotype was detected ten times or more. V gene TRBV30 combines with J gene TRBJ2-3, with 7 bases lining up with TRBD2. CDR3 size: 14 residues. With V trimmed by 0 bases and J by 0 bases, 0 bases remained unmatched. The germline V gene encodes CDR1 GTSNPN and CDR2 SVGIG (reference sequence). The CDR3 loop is CAWSVAGSTDTQYF. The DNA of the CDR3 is TGTGCCTGGAGTGTAGCGGGAAGCACAGATACGCAGTATTTT.

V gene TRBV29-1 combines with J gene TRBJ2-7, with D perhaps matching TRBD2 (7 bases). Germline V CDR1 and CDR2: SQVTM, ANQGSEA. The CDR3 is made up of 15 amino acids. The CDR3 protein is CPLRGGLAASYEQYF. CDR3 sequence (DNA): TGCCCCCTGAGGGGGGGGCTAGCGGCCTCCTACGAGCAGTACTTC.

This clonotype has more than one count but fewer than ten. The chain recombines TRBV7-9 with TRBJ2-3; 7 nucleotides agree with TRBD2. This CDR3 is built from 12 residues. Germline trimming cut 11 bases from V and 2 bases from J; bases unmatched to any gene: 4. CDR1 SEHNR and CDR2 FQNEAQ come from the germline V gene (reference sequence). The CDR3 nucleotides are TGTGCCCGAGCGGGACCCACAGATACGCAGTATTTT. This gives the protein CARAGPTDTQYF.

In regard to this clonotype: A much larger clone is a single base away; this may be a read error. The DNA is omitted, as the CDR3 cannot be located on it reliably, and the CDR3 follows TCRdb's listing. CDR3 residues: CASSVGDGSSYERYF. This sequence joins TRBV9 and TRBJ2-7; the D segment call TRBD1 is taken from the table without a DNA check. From germline, CDR1 is SGDLS and CDR2 YYNGEE. The CDR3 has 15 residues if both end residues are counted.